The T cell receptor beta chain described here comes from a study of T cells after yellow fever vaccination. Study in general: Preparation used SMART-Seq v4 Ultra Low Input for the low-cell-number fractions.

Study-wide points: The secondary response was weaker, and its peak arrived faster, on day 5 versus 15. Booster sampling recovered most clones from primary vaccination (approximately 96% CD4, roughly 88% CD8).

This clonotype was observed at least ten times. What it recognizes is unknown. Germline CDR1 and CDR2: MGHDK and SYGVNS. This CDR3 is 14 amino acids long. V shed 0 bases and J shed 5 bases, with 7 bases lying between them. One entry per CDR3 protein results from TCRdb running MiXCR on the 5' RACE reads. Counted here are about 340,000 distinct CDR3 sequences, about 12% occurring once; the ten biggest clones make up about 3%. The receptor was isolated from a man aged 18 to 30 who received the YFV17D yellow fever vaccine. J is TRBJ2-2 and V is TRBV25-1; no firm D call. Source: CD4+ T cells sorted from PBMCs, taken 15 days after the yellow fever booster vaccination. DNA for the CDR3: TGTGCCAGCAGTGAATACCGGCCTACCGGGGAGCTGTTTTTT. As protein: CASSEYRPTGELFF.